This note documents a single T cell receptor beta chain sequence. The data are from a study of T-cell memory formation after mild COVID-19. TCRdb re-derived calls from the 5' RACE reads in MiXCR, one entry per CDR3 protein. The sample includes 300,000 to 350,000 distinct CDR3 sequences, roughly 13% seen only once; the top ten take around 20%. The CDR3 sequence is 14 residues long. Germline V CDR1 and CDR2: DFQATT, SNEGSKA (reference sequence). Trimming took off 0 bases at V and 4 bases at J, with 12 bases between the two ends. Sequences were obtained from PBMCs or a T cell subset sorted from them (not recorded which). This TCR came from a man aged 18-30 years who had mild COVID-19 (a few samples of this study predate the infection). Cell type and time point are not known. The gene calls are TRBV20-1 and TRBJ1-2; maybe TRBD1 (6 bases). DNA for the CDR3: TGCAGTGCTAGAGAGGGGGCGCGATCCTATGGCTACACCTTC. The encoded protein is CSAREGARSYGYTF.